This paragraph covers one T cell receptor beta chain sequence. Sequencing ends 3 residues short of the CDR3 end; the germline J gene provides the rest. Germline lookup yields CDR1 SGHTA and CDR2 FQGTGA. This CDR3 is built from 16 residues. This sample was taken from a study of T cells in women clearing cervical HPV infection. Assay used: immunoSEQ multiplex PCR; TCRdb lists only in-frame clones, some missing. The sample table includes approximately 35,000 clones. Sequenced material: blood buffy coat. The rearrangement uses TRBV7-3 and TRBJ1-2, with D unresolved. This receptor was taken from a woman between 18 and 70 years old with a cervical HPV16 infection that either progressed to CIN3+ or cleared (not recorded which). CDR3 protein: CASSPRVSGSTDTYTF. CDR3 DNA (partial): TGTGCCAGCAGCCCTCGGGTGAGCGGGAGCACAGATACC. Full variable domain (remainder filled in from reference TRBV7-3 and TRBJ1-2): GAGVSQTPSNKVTEKGKYVELRCDPISGHTALYWYRQSLGQGPEFLIYFQGTGAADDSGLPNDRFFAVRPEGSVSTLKIQRTERGDSAVYLCASSPRVSGSTDTYTFGSGTRLTVV.